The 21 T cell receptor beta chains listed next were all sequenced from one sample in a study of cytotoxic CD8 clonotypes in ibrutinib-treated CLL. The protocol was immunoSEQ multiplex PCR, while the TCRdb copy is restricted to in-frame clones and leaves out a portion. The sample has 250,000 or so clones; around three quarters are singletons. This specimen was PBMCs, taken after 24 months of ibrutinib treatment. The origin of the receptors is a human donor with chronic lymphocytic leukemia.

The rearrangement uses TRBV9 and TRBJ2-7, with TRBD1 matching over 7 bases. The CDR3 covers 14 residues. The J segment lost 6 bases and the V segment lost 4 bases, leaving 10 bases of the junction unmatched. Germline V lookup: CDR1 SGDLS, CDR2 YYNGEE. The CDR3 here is CASSPWTGSGEQYF. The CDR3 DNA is TGTGCCAGCAGCCCTTGGACAGGTAGTGGCGAGCAGTACTTC.

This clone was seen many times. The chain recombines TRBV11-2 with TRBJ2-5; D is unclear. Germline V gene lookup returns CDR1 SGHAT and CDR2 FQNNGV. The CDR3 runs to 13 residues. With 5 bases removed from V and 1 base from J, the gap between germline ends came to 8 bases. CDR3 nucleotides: TGTGCCAGCAGCAGGAACACCCAAGAGACCCAGTACTTC. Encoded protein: CASSRNTQETQYF.

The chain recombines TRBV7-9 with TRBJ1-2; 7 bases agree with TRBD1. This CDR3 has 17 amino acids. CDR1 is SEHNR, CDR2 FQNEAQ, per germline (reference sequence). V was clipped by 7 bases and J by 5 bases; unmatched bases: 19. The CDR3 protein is CASTPPWEQGIWYGYTF. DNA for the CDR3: TGTGCCAGCACCCCCCCTTGGGAACAGGGGATCTGGTATGGCTACACCTTC.

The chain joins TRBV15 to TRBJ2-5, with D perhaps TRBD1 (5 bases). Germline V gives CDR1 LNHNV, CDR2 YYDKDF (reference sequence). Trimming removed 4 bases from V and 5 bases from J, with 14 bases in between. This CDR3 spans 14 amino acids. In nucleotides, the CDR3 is TGTGCCACCAGCACCAACCCAGGGTTGGAGACCCAGTACTTC. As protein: CATSTNPGLETQYF.

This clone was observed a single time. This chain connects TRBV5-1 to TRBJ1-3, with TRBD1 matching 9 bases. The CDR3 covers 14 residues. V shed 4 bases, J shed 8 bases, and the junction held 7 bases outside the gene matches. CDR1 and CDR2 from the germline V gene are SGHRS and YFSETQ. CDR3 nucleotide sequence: TGCGCCAGCAGCGGGGGGACAGGGTCCGACACCATATATTTT. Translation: CASSGGTGSDTIYF.

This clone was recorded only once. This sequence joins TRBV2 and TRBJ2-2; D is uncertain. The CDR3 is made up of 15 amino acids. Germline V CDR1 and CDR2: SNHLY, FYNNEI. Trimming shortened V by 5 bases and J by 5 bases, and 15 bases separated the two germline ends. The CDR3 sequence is CASSNSLMGTGELFF. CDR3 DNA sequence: TGTGCCAGCAGTAACAGCCTAATGGGGACCGGGGAGCTGTTTTTT.

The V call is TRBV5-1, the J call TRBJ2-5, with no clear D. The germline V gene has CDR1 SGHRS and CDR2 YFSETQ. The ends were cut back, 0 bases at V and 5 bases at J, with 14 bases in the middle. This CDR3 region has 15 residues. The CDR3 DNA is TGCGCCAGCAGCTTGGAGCGCCCCGGCAGGGAGACCCAGTACTTC. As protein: CASSLERPGRETQYF.

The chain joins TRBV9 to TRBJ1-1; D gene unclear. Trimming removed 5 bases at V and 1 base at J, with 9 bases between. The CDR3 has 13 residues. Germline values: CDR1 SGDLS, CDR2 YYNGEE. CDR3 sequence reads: CASSYSGNTEAFF. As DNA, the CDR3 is TGTGCCAGCAGTTACTCGGGGAACACTGAAGCTTTCTTT.

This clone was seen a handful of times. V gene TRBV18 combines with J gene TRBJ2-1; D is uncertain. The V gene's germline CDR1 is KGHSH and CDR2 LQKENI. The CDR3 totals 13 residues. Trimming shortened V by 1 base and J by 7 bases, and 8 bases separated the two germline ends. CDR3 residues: CASSPLVGNEQFF. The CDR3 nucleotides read TGTGCCAGCTCACCACTCGTGGGAAATGAGCAGTTCTTC.

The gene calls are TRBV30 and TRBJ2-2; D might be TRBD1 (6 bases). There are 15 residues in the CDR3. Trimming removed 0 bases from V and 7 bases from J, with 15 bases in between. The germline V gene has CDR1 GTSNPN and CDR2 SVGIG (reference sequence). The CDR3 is CAWSVPAGDGGELFF. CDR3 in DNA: TGTGCCTGGAGTGTACCGGCAGGGGACGGCGGGGAGCTGTTTTTT.

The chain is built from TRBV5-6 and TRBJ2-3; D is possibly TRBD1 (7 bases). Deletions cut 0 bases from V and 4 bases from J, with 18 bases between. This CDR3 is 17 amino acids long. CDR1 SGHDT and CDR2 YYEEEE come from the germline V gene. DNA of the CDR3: TGTGCCAGCAGCTTGGTCCAGGGGGGATTTGGGGCAGATACGCAGTATTTT. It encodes CASSLVQGGFGADTQYF. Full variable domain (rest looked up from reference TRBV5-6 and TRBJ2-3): DAGVTQSPTHLIKTRGQQVTLRCSPKSGHDTVSWYQQALGQGPQFIFQYYEEEERQRGNFPDRFSGHQFPNYSSELNVNALLLGDSALYLCASSLVQGGFGADTQYFGPGTRLTVL.

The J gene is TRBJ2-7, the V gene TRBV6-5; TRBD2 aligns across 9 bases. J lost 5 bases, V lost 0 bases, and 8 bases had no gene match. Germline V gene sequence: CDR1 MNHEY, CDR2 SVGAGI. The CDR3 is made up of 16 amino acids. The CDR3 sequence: CASSYSKREVLDEQYF. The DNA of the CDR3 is TGTGCCAGCAGTTACTCTAAGCGGGAGGTCCTCGACGAGCAGTACTTC.

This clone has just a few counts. The CDR3 spells CATSNTLGREYGYTF. CDR3 coding DNA: TGTGCCACCAGCAATACACTGGGACGGGAATATGGCTACACCTTC. J is TRBJ1-2 and V is TRBV15, with D perhaps matching TRBD1 (5 bases). V lost 4 bases and J lost 5, with 17 bases in between. The CDR3 extends over 15 amino acids. CDR1 and CDR2 (germline): LNHNV, YYDKDF (reference sequence).

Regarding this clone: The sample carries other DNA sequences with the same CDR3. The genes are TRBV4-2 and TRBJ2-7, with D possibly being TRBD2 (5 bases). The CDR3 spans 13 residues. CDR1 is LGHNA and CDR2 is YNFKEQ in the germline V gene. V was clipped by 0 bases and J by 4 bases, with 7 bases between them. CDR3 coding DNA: TGTGCCAGCAGCCAAGAAACGGGGTACGAGCAGTACTTC. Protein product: CASSQETGYEQYF.

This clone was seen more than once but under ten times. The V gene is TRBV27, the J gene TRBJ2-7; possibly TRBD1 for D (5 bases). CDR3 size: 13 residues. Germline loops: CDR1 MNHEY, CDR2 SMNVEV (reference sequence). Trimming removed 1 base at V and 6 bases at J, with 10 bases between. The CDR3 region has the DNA TGTGCCAGCAGTTTATATGACAGCTCCGAGCAGTACTTC. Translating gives CASSLYDSSEQYF.

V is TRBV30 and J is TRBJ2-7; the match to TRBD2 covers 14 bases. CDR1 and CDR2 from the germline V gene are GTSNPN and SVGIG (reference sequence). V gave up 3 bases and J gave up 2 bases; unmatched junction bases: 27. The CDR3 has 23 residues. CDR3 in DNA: TGTGCCTGGAGCGGGCCGGACGGACGCTTTCCTATCGGGACTAGCGGGAGAACCTACGAGCAGTACTTC. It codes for CAWSGPDGRFPIGTSGRTYEQYF.

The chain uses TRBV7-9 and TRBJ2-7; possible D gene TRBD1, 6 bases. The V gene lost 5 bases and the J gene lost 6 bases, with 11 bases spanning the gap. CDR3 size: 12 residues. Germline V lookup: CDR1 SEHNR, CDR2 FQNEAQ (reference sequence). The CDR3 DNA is TGTGCCAGCAGCGCGGACAGATCCGAGCAGTACTTC. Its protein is CASSADRSEQYF.

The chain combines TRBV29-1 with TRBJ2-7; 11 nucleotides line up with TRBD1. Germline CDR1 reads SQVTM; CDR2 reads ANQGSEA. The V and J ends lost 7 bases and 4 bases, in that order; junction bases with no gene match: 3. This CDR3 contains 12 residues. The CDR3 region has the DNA TGCAGCGGCGGACAGGGGGCTTACGAGCAGTACTTC. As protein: CSGGQGAYEQYF.

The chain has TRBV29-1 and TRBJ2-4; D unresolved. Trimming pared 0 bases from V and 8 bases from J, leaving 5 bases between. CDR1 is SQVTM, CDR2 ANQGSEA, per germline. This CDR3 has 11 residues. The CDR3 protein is CSVEDGYIQYF. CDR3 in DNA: TGCAGCGTTGAAGATGGGTACATTCAGTACTTC.

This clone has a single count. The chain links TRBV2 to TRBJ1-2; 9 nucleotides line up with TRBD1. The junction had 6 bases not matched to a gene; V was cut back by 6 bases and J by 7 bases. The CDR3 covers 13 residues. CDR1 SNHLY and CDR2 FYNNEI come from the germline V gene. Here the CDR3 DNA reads TGTGCCAGCAGGCCCGGGACAGGGAGTGGCTACACCTTC. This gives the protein CASRPGTGSGYTF.

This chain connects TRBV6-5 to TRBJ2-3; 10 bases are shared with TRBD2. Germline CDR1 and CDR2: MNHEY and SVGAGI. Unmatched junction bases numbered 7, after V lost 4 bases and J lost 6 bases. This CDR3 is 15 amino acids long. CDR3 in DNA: TGTGCCAGCAGTTCCTGGACTAGCGGAGGTGATACGCAGTATTTT. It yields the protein CASSSWTSGGDTQYF.